The subject of this entry is one T cell receptor beta chain. The antigen remains unidentified. V lost 2 bases and J 0 bases, leaving 9 bases between the germline ends. The CDR3 is 15 amino acids. Germline V lookup: CDR1 SGHRS, CDR2 YFSETQ. Whole-study results and caveats: Greatest tumor Treg TCR overlap was with tumor naive CD4+ cells. Tumor memory CD4+ T cell TCR gene usage clustered with blood and lymph node memory CD4+ cells and lymph node naive CD4+ cells.

TCRdb recomputed calls from the 5' RACE reads with MiXCR, one row per CDR3 protein. The sample lists under 6,000 distinct CDR3 sequences, under 40% seen once, with approximately 50% in the top ten. The memory fraction was CD4+CD45RO+CD25- cells. This TCR was sampled from a female donor with breast cancer. The sequencing input was memory CD4+ T cells sorted from blood. Subset given: memory CD4+ T cells, CD4+CD45RO+CD25-. The chain couples TRBV5-1 to TRBJ2-1; tentative D call: TRBD1 (6 bases). The CDR3 spells CASSFDRSSYNEQFF. Here the CDR3 DNA reads TGCGCCAGCAGCTTCGACAGGAGCTCCTACAATGAGCAGTTCTTC.